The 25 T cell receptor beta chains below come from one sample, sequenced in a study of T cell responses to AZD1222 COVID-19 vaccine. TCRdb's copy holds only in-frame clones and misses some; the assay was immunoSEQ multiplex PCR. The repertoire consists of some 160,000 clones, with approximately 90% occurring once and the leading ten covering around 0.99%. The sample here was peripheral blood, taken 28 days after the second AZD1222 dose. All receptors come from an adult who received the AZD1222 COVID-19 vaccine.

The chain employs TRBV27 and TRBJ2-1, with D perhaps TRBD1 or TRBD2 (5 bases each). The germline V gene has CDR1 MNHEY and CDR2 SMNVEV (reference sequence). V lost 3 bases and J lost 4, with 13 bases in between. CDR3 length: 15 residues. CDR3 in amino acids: CASSLPGTDYNEQFF. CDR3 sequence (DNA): TGTGCCAGCAGTTTGCCCGGGACGGATTACAATGAGCAGTTCTTC.

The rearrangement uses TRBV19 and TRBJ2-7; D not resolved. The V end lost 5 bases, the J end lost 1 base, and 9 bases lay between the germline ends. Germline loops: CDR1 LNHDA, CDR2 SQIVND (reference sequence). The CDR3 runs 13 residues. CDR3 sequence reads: CASSGARSYEQYF. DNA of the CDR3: TGTGCCAGTAGTGGCGCACGTTCCTACGAGCAGTACTTC.

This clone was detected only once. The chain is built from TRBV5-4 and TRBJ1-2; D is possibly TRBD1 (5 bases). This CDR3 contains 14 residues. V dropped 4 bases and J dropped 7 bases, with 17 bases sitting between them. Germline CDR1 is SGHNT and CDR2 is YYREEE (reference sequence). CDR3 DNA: TGTGCCAGCAGCACCAAACAAAGGGGCCTTGGCTACACCTTC. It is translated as CASSTKQRGLGYTF.

Here the CDR3 reads CAWSWQGNYGYTF. CDR3 bases: TGTGCCTGGAGTTGGCAGGGAAACTATGGCTACACCTTC. The chain joins TRBV30 to TRBJ1-2; tentatively, D is TRBD1 (5 bases). This CDR3 contains 13 residues. V lost 2 bases and J lost 2, with 9 bases in between. CDR1 GTSNPN and CDR2 SVGIG come from the germline V gene (reference sequence).

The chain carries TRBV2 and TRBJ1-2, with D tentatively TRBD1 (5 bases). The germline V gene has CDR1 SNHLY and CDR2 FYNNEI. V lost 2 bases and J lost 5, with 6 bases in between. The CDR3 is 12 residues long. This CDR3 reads CASSEQGYGYTF. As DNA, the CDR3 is TGTGCCAGCAGTGAACAGGGATATGGCTACACCTTC.

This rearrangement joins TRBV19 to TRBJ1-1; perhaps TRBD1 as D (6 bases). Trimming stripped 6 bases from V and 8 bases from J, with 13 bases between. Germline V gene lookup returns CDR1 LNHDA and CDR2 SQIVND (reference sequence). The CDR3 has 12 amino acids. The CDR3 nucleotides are TGTGCCAGTAGCAAATTGGACAGAGAAGCTTTCTTT. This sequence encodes CASSKLDREAFF. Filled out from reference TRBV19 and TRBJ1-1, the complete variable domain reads DGGITQSPKYLFRKEGQNVTLSCEQNLNHDAMYWYRQDPGQGLRLIYYSQIVNDFQKGDIAEGYSVSREKKESFPLTVTSAQKNPTAFYLCASSKLDREAFFGQGTRLTVV.

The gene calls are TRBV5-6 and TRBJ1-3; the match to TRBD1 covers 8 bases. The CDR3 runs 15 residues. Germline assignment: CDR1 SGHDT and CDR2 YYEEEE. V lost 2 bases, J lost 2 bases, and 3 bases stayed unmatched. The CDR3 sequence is CASSFNRGTGNTIYF. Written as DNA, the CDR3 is TGTGCCAGCAGCTTTAACAGGGGGACTGGAAACACCATATATTTT.

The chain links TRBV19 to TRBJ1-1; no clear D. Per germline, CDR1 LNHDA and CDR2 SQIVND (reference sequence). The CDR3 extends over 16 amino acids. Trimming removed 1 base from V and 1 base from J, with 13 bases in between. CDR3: CASSIGDVQANTEAFF. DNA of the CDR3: TGTGCCAGTAGTATAGGTGACGTTCAGGCGAACACTGAAGCTTTCTTT. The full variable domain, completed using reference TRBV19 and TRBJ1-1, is DGGITQSPKYLFRKEGQNVTLSCEQNLNHDAMYWYRQDPGQGLRLIYYSQIVNDFQKGDIAEGYSVSREKKESFPLTVTSAQKNPTAFYLCASSIGDVQANTEAFFGQGTRLTVV.

The CDR3 is CASSLSRVLGTEAFF. The CDR3 coding sequence is TGTGCCAGCAGTTTATCGCGGGTCCTGGGCACTGAAGCTTTCTTT. The J gene is TRBJ1-1, the V gene TRBV27; D remains ambiguous. Trimming removed 0 bases from V and 4 bases from J, with 12 bases in between. The CDR3 is made up of 15 amino acids. Germline V gene sequence: CDR1 MNHEY, CDR2 SMNVEV (reference sequence).

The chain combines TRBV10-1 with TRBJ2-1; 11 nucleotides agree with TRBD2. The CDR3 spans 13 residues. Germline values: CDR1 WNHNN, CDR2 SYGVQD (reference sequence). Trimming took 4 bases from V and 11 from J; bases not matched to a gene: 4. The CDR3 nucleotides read TGCGCCAGCAGTGTCCTAGCGGGGGGTCAGCAGTTCTTC. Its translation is CASSVLAGGQQFF.

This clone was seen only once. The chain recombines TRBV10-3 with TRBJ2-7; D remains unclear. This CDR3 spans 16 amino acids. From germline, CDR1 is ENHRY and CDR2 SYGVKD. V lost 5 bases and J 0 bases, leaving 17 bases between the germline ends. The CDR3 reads CAISILAAESSYEQYF. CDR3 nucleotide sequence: TGTGCCATCAGTATACTCGCCGCCGAGAGCTCCTACGAGCAGTACTTC.

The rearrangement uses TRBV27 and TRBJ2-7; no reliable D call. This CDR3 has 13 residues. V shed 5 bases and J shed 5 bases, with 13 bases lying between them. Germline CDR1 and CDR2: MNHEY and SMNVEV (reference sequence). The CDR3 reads CASSPIPAHEQYF. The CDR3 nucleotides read TGTGCCAGCAGTCCTATACCGGCCCACGAGCAGTACTTC.

CDR3 sequence reads: CASSPGSGANVLTF. CDR3 nucleotides: TGCGCCAGCAGCCCAGGGTCTGGGGCCAACGTCCTGACTTTC. The V and J genes are TRBV4-1 and TRBJ2-6; possible D gene TRBD1, 5 bases. From germline, CDR1 is MGHRA and CDR2 YSYEKL. The CDR3 spans 14 residues. The V and J ends lost 4 bases and 1 base respectively, with 5 bases between them.

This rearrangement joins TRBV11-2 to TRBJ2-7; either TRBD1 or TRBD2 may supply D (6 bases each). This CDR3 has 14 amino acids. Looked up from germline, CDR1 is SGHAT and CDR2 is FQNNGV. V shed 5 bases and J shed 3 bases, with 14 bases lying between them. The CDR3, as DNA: TGTGCCAGCAGCGCTAGGGGGGTTGGCTACGAGCAGTACTTC. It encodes CASSARGVGYEQYF.

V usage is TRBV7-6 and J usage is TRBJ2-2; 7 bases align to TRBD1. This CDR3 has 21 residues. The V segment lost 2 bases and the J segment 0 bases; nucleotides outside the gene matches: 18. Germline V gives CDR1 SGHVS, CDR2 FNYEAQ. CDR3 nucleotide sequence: TGTGCCAGCAGCTTACCCGGGACAGTTTACCACTTTTTCGCGAACACCGGGGAGCTGTTTTTT. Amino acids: CASSLPGTVYHFFANTGELFF. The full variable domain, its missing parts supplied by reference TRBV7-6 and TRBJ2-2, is GAGVSQSPRYKVTKRGQDVALRCDPISGHVSLYWYRQALGQGPEFLTYFNYEAQQDKSGLPNDRFSAERPEGSISTLTIQRTEQRDSAMYRCASSLPGTVYHFFANTGELFFGEGSRLTVL.

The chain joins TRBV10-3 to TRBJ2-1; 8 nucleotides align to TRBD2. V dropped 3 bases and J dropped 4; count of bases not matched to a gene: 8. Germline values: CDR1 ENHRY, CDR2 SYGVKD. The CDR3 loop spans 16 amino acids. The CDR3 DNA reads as TGTGCCATCAGTGAAATAAGCGGGGGACTTTACAATGAGCAGTTCTTC. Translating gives CAISEISGGLYNEQFF.

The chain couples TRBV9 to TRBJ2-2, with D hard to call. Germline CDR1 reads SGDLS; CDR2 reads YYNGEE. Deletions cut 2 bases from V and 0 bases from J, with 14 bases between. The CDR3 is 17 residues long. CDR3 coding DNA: TGTGCCAGCAGCGTCCGCCACACGTTCGCGAACACCGGGGAGCTGTTTTTT. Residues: CASSVRHTFANTGELFF.

The CDR3 reads CASSLESVYEQYF. In nucleotides, the CDR3 is TGCGCCAGCAGCTTGGAGTCGGTCTACGAGCAGTACTTC. This sequence joins TRBV5-1 and TRBJ2-7; D remains ambiguous. CDR3 size: 13 residues. V was pared by 0 bases and J by 3 bases, with 7 bases between. Germline lookup yields CDR1 SGHRS and CDR2 YFSETQ. The full variable domain, in which reference TRBV5-1 and TRBJ2-7 provide the parts outside the CDR3, is KAGVTQTPRYLIKTRGQQVTLSCSPISGHRSVSWYQQTPGQGLQFLFEYFSETQRNKGNFPGRFSGRQFSNSRSEMNVSTLELGDSALYLCASSLESVYEQYFGPGTRLTVT.

Here the CDR3 DNA reads TGCAGCGTTAGAAACCAGGGTTCCTACGAGCAGTACTTC. Translation gives CSVRNQGSYEQYF. V and J are TRBV29-1 and TRBJ2-7, with D tentatively TRBD1 (5 bases). V gave up 5 bases and J gave up 1 base, with 12 bases separating them. This CDR3 has 13 amino acids. CDR1 SQVTM and CDR2 ANQGSEA come from the germline V gene.

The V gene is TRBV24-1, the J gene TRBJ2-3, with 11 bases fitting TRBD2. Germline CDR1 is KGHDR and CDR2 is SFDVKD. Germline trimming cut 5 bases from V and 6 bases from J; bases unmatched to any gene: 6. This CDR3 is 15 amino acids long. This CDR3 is CATSGSGGAPDTQYF. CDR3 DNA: TGTGCCACCAGTGGTAGCGGGGGGGCTCCCGATACGCAGTATTTT.

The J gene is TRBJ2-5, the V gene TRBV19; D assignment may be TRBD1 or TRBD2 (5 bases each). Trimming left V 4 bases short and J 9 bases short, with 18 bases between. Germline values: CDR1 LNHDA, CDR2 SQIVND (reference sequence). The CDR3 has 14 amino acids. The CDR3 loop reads CASSTTGRLQAQYF. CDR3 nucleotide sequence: TGTGCCAGTAGTACAACGGGACGGCTTCAAGCCCAGTACTTC.

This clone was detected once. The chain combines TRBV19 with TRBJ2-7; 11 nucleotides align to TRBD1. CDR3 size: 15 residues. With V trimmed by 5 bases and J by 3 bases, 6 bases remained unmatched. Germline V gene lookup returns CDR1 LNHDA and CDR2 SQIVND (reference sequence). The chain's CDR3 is CASSFGQGAGYEQYF. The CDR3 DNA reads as TGTGCCAGTAGTTTTGGACAGGGGGCTGGCTACGAGCAGTACTTC.

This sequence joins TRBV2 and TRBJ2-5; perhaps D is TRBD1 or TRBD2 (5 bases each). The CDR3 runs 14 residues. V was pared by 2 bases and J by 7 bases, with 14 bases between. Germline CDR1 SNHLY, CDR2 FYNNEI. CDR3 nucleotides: TGTGCCAGCAGTGAAATAGGGAGAAGGGGGACCCAGTACTTC. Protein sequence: CASSEIGRRGTQYF.

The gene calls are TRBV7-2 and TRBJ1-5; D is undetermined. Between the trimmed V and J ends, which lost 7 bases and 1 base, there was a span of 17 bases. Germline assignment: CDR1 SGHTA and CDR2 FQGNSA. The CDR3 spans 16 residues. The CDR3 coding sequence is TGTGCCAGCAAATCAGCAGAGGGAGCGAGCAATCAGCCCCAGCATTTT. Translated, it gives CASKSAEGASNQPQHF.

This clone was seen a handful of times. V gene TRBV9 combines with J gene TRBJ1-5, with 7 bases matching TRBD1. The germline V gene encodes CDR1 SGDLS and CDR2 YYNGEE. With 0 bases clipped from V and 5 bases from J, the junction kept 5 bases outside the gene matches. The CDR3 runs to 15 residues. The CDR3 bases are TGTGCCAGCAGCGTAGGGGACAGTTACTATCAGCCCCAGCATTTT. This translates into CASSVGDSYYQPQHF.